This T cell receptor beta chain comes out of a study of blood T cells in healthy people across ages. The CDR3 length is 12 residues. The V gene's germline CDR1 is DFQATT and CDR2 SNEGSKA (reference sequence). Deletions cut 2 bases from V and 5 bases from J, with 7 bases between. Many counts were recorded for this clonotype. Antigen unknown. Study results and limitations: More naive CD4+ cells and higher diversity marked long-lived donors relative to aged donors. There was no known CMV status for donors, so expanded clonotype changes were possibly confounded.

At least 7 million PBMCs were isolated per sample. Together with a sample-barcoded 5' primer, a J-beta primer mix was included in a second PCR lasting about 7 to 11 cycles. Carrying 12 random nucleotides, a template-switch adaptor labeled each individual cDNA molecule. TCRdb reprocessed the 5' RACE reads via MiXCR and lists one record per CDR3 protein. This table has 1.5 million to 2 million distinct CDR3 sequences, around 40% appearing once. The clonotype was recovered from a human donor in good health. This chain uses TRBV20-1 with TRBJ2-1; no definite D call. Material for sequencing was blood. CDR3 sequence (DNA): TGCAGTGCTAGAAGACGAGACAATGAGCAGTTCTTC. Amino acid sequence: CSARRRDNEQFF.